The TCR beta chain under discussion was sequenced for a study of T cell responses to AZD1222 COVID-19 vaccine. Study results and caveats: Reportedly, close to half of spike-specific TCRs are directed against unmutated variant regions. Only a handful of AZD1222 recipients, more than five in all, had baseline seropositivity. Donor demographics were predominantly white British with a female majority; clonal diversity may be underestimated. Repertoires were obtained only post-peak T cell response.

Points on this clone: Its antigen remains unknown.

The table came from immunoSEQ multiplex PCR; TCRdb's copy has only in-frame clones and leaves some out. The sample has fewer than 85,000 clones; around nine tenths are singletons. V was clipped by 0 bases and J by 4 bases, with 16 bases between them. Germline values: CDR1 MGHRA, CDR2 YSYEKL. This CDR3 region has 16 residues. The chain recombines TRBV4-1 with TRBJ2-7; D is tentatively TRBD1 or TRBD2 (6 bases each). The sequence derives from an adult in good health. This specimen was peripheral blood, taken on day 0 of AZD1222 vaccination. In DNA form, the CDR3 reads TGCGCCAGCAGCCAAGAAATCGGGGGCTGGGAGTACGAGCAGTACTTC. This translates into CASSQEIGGWEYEQYF.